The clone carrying this T cell receptor (beta chain) has at least ten counts. From germline, CDR1 is SGHRS and CDR2 YFSETQ. This CDR3 has 14 residues. The V end was cut by 5 bases, the J end by 1 base, with 12 bases between. This record belongs to a study of T cells of healthy individuals. TCRdb reprocessed the 5' RACE reads via MiXCR and lists one record per CDR3 protein. Here the sample spans 55,000 to 65,000 distinct CDR3 sequences, around 15% being singletons. The chain uses TRBV5-1 and TRBJ1-1; no clear D gene. The TCR originated in a human donor in good health. CDR3 sequence (DNA): TGCGCCAGCAGTTTGAGGACGGAGAACACTGAAGCTTTCTTT. Residues: CASSLRTENTEAFF.